These T cell receptor beta chains were read from a single sample in a study of T cells expressing NK-cell markers. TCRdb re-called the 5' RACE reads; every CDR3 protein appears as one record, without DNA. This sample's clone table lists some 440,000 distinct CDR3 sequences. The sequencing input was blood T cells: a sorted CD56 or NKG2C T cell subset, CD4+ or CD8+ T cells, or bulk PBMC T cells (not recorded which). The receptors shown here come from a woman between 50 and 59 years old in good health. CDR3s include the opening cysteine and the closing phenylalanine or tryptophan. Each record gives: V gene, J gene, CDR3 protein.

TRBV24-1	TRBJ1-2	CATSGEGRGNYGYTF
TRBV27	TRBJ1-1	CASSPRSQTEAFF
TRBV28	TRBJ1-2	CASSLLSGRYGYTF
TRBV20-1	TRBJ2-3	CSALRASGGRGDTQYF
TRBV6-5	TRBJ2-1	CASPTSGGPYNEQFF
TRBV3-1	TRBJ2-1	CASSQVSGLGPNEQFF
TRBV7-2	TRBJ1-1	CASSRTGNVFHTEAFF
TRBV10-3	TRBJ1-5	CAISGRRDLSIGNNQPQHF
TRBV5-1	TRBJ2-7	CASSPTTGLAAYEQYF
TRBV4-1	TRBJ2-2	CASSRFGSPFNTGELFF
TRBV9	TRBJ1-1	CASSVGQGTEAFF
TRBV4-1	TRBJ2-1	CASSQDSRRYPYNEQFF
TRBV7-3	TRBJ2-3	CATQSTSGTDTQYF
TRBV6-5	TRBJ1-1	CASSYSRRRPEAFF
TRBV15	TRBJ2-1	CATSPHNFGYNEQFF
TRBV28	TRBJ1-1	CASSGHPEAFF
TRBV20-1	TRBJ2-2	CSARPRAGFHTGELFF